Presented here are 25 T cell receptor beta chains from one specimen sequenced in a study of cytomegalovirus exposure and HLA in healthy donors. 60 Vbeta and 13 Jbeta primers were used in PCR. The table came from immunoSEQ multiplex PCR; TCRdb's copy has only in-frame clones and leaves some out. The sample lists under 250,000 clones, 78% occurring once. Sequencing was performed on PBMCs. The receptors here all came from a boy aged 10-17 years in good health and CMV-seronegative.

V usage is TRBV7-2 and J usage is TRBJ2-7, with 8 bases that match TRBD1. J was trimmed by 3 bases and V by 4 bases; bases with no gene match: 11. The CDR3 runs 16 residues. The germline gives CDR1 SGHTA, CDR2 FQGNSA. The CDR3 region is CASSYYPGQEGYEQYF. The CDR3, as DNA: TGTGCCAGCAGCTACTATCCGGGACAGGAGGGCTACGAGCAGTACTTC.

This clone was detected only a few times. The chain carries TRBV5-1 and TRBJ1-1, with unresolved D. Deletions cut 2 bases from V and 8 bases from J, with 16 bases between. The length of the CDR3 is 14 residues. Germline V gene data show CDR1 as SGHRS and CDR2 as YFSETQ. The CDR3 region is CASSLYRSAGEAFF. The CDR3 nucleotides are TGCGCCAGCAGCTTATATAGGTCGGCAGGCGAAGCTTTCTTT.

The chain uses TRBV19 and TRBJ2-5, with 9 bases that match TRBD2. There are 16 residues in the CDR3. CDR1 and CDR2 (germline): LNHDA, SQIVND (reference sequence). Trimming took 1 base from V and 2 from J; bases not matched to a gene: 5. CDR3 loop: CASSIGGGGVQETQYF. CDR3 coding DNA: TGTGCCAGTAGTATAGGGGGCGGGGGGGTTCAAGAGACCCAGTACTTC.

V gene TRBV7-6 combines with J gene TRBJ2-7; 7 bases match TRBD1. Germline V gives CDR1 SGHVS, CDR2 FNYEAQ. The CDR3 is 15 amino acids. V lost 3 bases, J lost 3 bases, and 8 bases stayed unmatched. The DNA of the CDR3 is TGTGCCAGCAGCTTCGCCGGGACAGCCTTCTACGAGCAGTACTTC. Encoded protein: CASSFAGTAFYEQYF.

There are a few counts of this clone. This chain joins TRBV7-8 and TRBJ1-1; D gene uncertain. The CDR3 is 13 amino acids. Trimming took 0 bases from V and 4 from J, leaving 6 bases between them. Per the germline V gene, CDR1 is SGHVS and CDR2 is FQNEAQ. The CDR3 DNA reads TGTGCCAGCAGCTTAGCCGGGGTCACTGAAGCTTTCTTT. Amino acids: CASSLAGVTEAFF. Combining the CDR3 with reference TRBV7-8 and TRBJ1-1 gives the whole variable domain GAGVSQSPRYKVAKRGQDVALRCDPISGHVSLFWYQQALGQGPEFLTYFQNEAQLDKSGLPSDRFFAERPEGSVSTLKIQRTQQEDSAVYLCASSLAGVTEAFFGQGTRLTVV.

The genes are TRBV19 and TRBJ1-4, with D unclear. CDR1 is LNHDA and CDR2 is SQIVND in the germline V gene (reference sequence). The length of the CDR3 is 14 residues. Trimming shortened V by 7 bases and J by 0 bases, and 9 bases separated the two germline ends. The CDR3 DNA reads TGTGCCAGTAAACAGCAACCAACTAATGAAAAACTGTTTTTT. It yields the protein CASKQQPTNEKLFF. Together with reference TRBV19 and TRBJ1-4, the CDR3 gives the full variable domain: DGGITQSPKYLFRKEGQNVTLSCEQNLNHDAMYWYRQDPGQGLRLIYYSQIVNDFQKGDIAEGYSVSREKKESFPLTVTSAQKNPTAFYLCASKQQPTNEKLFFGSGTQLSVL.

The chain carries TRBV11-1 and TRBJ1-2; the D gene is possibly TRBD1 (5 bases). The CDR3 has 12 residues. V was trimmed by 1 base and J by 6 bases, leaving 6 bases between them. The germline CDR1 and CDR2 sequences are SGHAT and FQDESV (reference sequence). In nucleotides, the CDR3 is TGTGCCAGCAGCTTAGAGGGGAATGGCTACACCTTC. Translation gives CASSLEGNGYTF.

Concerning this clone itself: This same CDR3 is encoded by further DNA sequences in the sample. The chain employs TRBV6-5 and TRBJ1-1, with 10 bases identical to TRBD1. J was trimmed by 3 bases and V by 0 bases; bases with no gene match: 1. Germline V gives CDR1 MNHEY, CDR2 SVGAGI. The CDR3 sequence is 15 residues long. The CDR3 here is CASSYSGTGDTEAFF. CDR3 nucleotide sequence: TGTGCCAGCAGTTACTCTGGGACAGGGGACACTGAAGCTTTCTTT.

The sample holds a few counts of this clone. A junction boundary mismatches the germline segment, possibly from a read error. The V and J genes are TRBV7-9 and TRBJ2-1; D ambiguous. CDR1 and CDR2 from the germline V gene are SEHNR and FQNEAQ (reference sequence). The CDR3 is made up of 11 amino acids. The CDR3 nucleotides are TGTTCCAGCAGCCCCATCCATGAGCAGTTCTTC. Translated: CSSSPIHEQFF.

The CDR3 DNA reads as TGTGCCACCAGCAGAGATCTGTGGGGGGCGGAAGGGAGGGTGGCTTTCTTT. Its protein product is CATSRDLWGAEGRVAFF. The genes are TRBV15 and TRBJ1-1, with D maybe TRBD1 (6 bases). CDR1 is LNHNV, CDR2 YYDKDF, per germline (reference sequence). The CDR3 covers 17 residues. Trimming pared 0 bases from V and 11 bases from J, leaving 25 bases between.

V gene TRBV13 combines with J gene TRBJ2-3, with D possibly being TRBD2 (5 bases). Per germline, CDR1 PRHDT and CDR2 FYEKMQ (reference sequence). This CDR3 comprises 17 residues. Trimming took 5 bases from V and 2 from J, leaving 20 bases between them. The CDR3: CASSLQGRVQFTDTQYF. CDR3 coding DNA: TGTGCCAGCAGCCTCCAAGGGCGGGTTCAATTCACAGATACGCAGTATTTT.

The rearrangement joins TRBV30 to TRBJ1-5, with 11 bases matching TRBD1. CDR3 length equals 15 residues. V dropped 3 bases and J dropped 9; count of bases not matched to a gene: 10. The germline V gene has CDR1 GTSNPN and CDR2 SVGIG (reference sequence). The CDR3 loop is CAWSAGTGGSRPQHF. CDR3 DNA: TGTGCCTGGAGCGCGGGGACAGGGGGAAGTCGGCCCCAGCATTTT.

The V gene is TRBV7-2, the J gene TRBJ2-5; D possibly corresponds to TRBD1 (5 bases). The length of the CDR3 is 13 residues. Per germline, CDR1 SGHTA and CDR2 FQGNSA. V was trimmed by 1 base and J by 6 bases, leaving 9 bases between them. The CDR3 loop is CASSLGQGQTQYF. CDR3 nucleotides: TGTGCCAGCAGCTTAGGGCAGGGCCAGACCCAGTACTTC.

This clone has a handful of counts. J is TRBJ2-7 and V is TRBV29-1; the match to TRBD1 covers 10 bases. The V and J ends lost 4 bases and 6 bases, in that order; junction bases with no gene match: 9. Germline lookup yields CDR1 SQVTM and CDR2 ANQGSEA. The CDR3 contains 14 residues. CDR3 in DNA: TGCAGCGTTGGGTCTTCGGGACAGGGGCGCGAGCAGTACTTC. Protein sequence: CSVGSSGQGREQYF.

V gene TRBV10-3 combines with J gene TRBJ2-5; a possible D gene is TRBD2 (6 bases). Germline values: CDR1 ENHRY, CDR2 SYGVKD. Trimming took 3 bases from V and 5 from J, leaving 19 bases between them. The CDR3 is 16 residues long. CDR3 nucleotides: TGTGCCATCAGTGAAGTTCTAGGTGGCGGGGTGGAGACCCAGTACTTC. Translated: CAISEVLGGGVETQYF.

In the case of this clone: One junction end disagrees with the germline gene, perhaps due to a read error. The same CDR3 arises from other DNA sequences in this sample as well. The CDR3 coding sequence is TGCGCCAGCAGCTTTACAGGGGGCCCTTCCTATGGCTACACCTTC. Residues: CASSFTGGPSYGYTF. The chain is built from TRBV7-9 and TRBJ1-2; 9 nucleotides agree with TRBD1. The CDR3 runs 15 residues. Germline CDR1 and CDR2: SEHNR and FQNEAQ (reference sequence).

V usage is TRBV18 and J usage is TRBJ2-3; TRBD2 might be the D (5 bases). V dropped 6 bases and J dropped 0 bases, with 10 bases sitting between them. The length of the CDR3 is 14 residues. Germline V gene lookup returns CDR1 KGHSH and CDR2 LQKENI. CDR3 loop: CASSRGQSTDTQYF. The CDR3 nucleotides are TGTGCCAGCTCTCGAGGGCAGAGCACAGATACGCAGTATTTT. Combining the CDR3 with reference TRBV18 and TRBJ2-3 gives the whole variable domain NAGVMQNPRHLVRRRGQEARLRCSPMKGHSHVYWYRQLPEEGLKFMVYLQKENIIDESGMPKERFSAEFPKEGPSILRIQQVVRGDSAAYFCASSRGQSTDTQYFGPGTRLTVL.

This sequence joins TRBV4-1 and TRBJ2-2, with TRBD2 identical over 14 bases. CDR1 MGHRA and CDR2 YSYEKL come from the germline V gene. V shed 4 bases, J shed 4 bases, and the junction held 8 bases outside the gene matches. The CDR3 has 18 amino acids. CDR3 nucleotide sequence: TGCGCCAGCAGCCGGGGACTAGCGGGAGTCGGTCGCACCGGGGAGCTGTTTTTT. This codes for CASSRGLAGVGRTGELFF.

The chain employs TRBV30 and TRBJ2-1; 9 bases fit TRBD1. V was pared by 3 bases and J by 0 bases, with 9 bases of the junction left unmatched. Germline CDR1 GTSNPN, CDR2 SVGIG (reference sequence). CDR3 length equals 17 residues. The CDR3 DNA follows: TGTGCCTGGAGCCCCACCGGGACAGGGACCTCCTACAATGAGCAGTTCTTC. This gives the protein CAWSPTGTGTSYNEQFF. The full variable domain, in which reference TRBV30 and TRBJ2-1 provide the parts outside the CDR3, is SQTIHQWPATLVQPVGSPLSLECTVEGTSNPNLYWYRQAAGRGLQLLFYSVGIGQISSEVPQNLSASRPQDRQFILSSKKLLLSDSGFYLCAWSPTGTGTSYNEQFFGPGTRLTVL.

This clone has a handful of counts. This chain links TRBV11-3 with TRBJ1-1, with D possibly being TRBD1 (6 bases). CDR1 is SGHNT, CDR2 YENEEA, per germline. The CDR3 contains 12 residues. V dropped 5 bases and J dropped 4 bases, with 8 bases sitting between them. Here the CDR3 DNA reads TGTGCCAGCAGCGTACAGGGCACTGAAGCTTTCTTT. Translation gives CASSVQGTEAFF.

The chain has TRBV5-4 and TRBJ2-3; 8 bases fit TRBD1. Germline CDR1 is SGHNT and CDR2 is YYREEE (reference sequence). V shed 4 bases, J shed 4 bases, and the junction held 8 bases outside the gene matches. CDR3 length equals 15 residues. CDR3 residues: CASSPDRGRADTQYF. CDR3 sequence (DNA): TGTGCCAGCAGCCCAGACAGGGGTAGGGCAGATACGCAGTATTTT.

The CDR3 reads CASRQRREAGYGYTF. The CDR3 nucleotides are TGTGCCAGCAGACAACGACGGGAGGCTGGCTATGGCTACACCTTC. The V gene is TRBV6-5, the J gene TRBJ1-2; D unresolved. The V gene's germline CDR1 is MNHEY and CDR2 SVGAGI. V lost 6 bases, J lost 4 bases, and 18 bases lay in between. CDR3 length: 15 amino acids.

Points on this clone: The conserved phenylalanine or tryptophan normally closing the CDR3 is absent here, so this likely arose from a read error. Because the CDR3's place on the DNA is in doubt, the DNA is left out and the CDR3 is given as listed by TCRdb. This rearrangement joins TRBV6-1 to TRBJ2-7; the table's D gene call, TRBD2, was not cross checked with the DNA. The V gene's germline CDR1 is MNHNS and CDR2 SASEGT. The CDR3 is 11 residues long, ends included. CDR3 residues: CASSDLAGPRI.

The rearrangement joins TRBV9 to TRBJ2-3, with TRBD2 matching over 11 bases. V shed 4 bases and J 2 bases; nucleotides not matched to a gene: 9. The CDR3 length is 17 residues. Germline assignment: CDR1 SGDLS and CDR2 YYNGEE. CDR3 sequence (DNA): TGTGCCAGCAGCCCTACCGGACTAGCGGGCGACACAGATACGCAGTATTTT. Translating it yields CASSPTGLAGDTDTQYF.

The V and J genes are TRBV5-1 and TRBJ1-1; 7 bases fit TRBD1. The CDR3 has 17 residues. Trimming took 4 bases from V and 1 from J; bases not matched to a gene: 13. Germline loops: CDR1 SGHRS, CDR2 YFSETQ. CDR3 in amino acids: CASSGPPQGPENTEAFF. The CDR3 DNA follows: TGCGCCAGCAGCGGGCCCCCACAGGGGCCCGAGAACACTGAAGCTTTCTTT.